This is a list of T cell receptor beta chains from one sample in a study of blood T cell repertoires in COVID-19. Here immunoSEQ multiplex PCR was the method, and the copy in TCRdb shows in-frame clones only, minus some. Altogether about 150,000 clones are present, around 87% being singletons, with the ten largest covering 10% to 15%. What was sequenced was peripheral blood. The receptors were gathered from a man between 18 and 29 years old with COVID-19, enrolled during active disease. CDR3s include the opening cysteine and the closing phenylalanine or tryptophan. Fields, in order: clone size, CDR3 length, V gene, J gene, D gene, CDR3 DNA, CDR3 protein. The D gene is left open where the match is weak. Expanded clones are given a class, and other clones once, few, many or no size at all.

once	14	TRBV6-2/TRBV6-3	TRBJ2-1	NA	TGTGCCAGCAGTTACAGCGGGCAATACAATGAGCAGTTCTTC	CASSYSGQYNEQFF
NA	16	TRBV11-2	TRBJ2-7	TRBD1	TGTGCCAGCAGCTTAGGACCGGGACAGGGGGTCAACGAGCAGTACTTC	CASSLGPGQGVNEQYF
NA	16	TRBV5-1	TRBJ2-7	NA	TGCGCCAGCAGCTTGCGAGCCGGACAACGCTCCTACGAGCAGTACTTC	CASSLRAGQRSYEQYF
once	11	TRBV9	TRBJ1-2	NA	TGTGCCAGCAACGGGGTGGATGGCTACACCTTC	CASNGVDGYTF
NA	15	TRBV21-1	TRBJ2-1	NA	TGTGCCAGCGGCACGAGAGCGGAGGGGCACAATGAGCAGTTCTTC	CASGTRAEGHNEQFF
NA	15	TRBV4-1	TRBJ2-4	TRBD2	TGCGCCAGCAGCCAACCCGGGACTAGCGTCCGAATTCAGTACTTC	CASSQPGTSVRIQYF
once	17	TRBV7-9	TRBJ2-5	NA	TGTGCCAGCAGCTCGTGGCGGGACCCCAGAAATCAAGAGACCCAGTACTTC	CASSSWRDPRNQETQYF
NA	16	TRBV7-8	TRBJ2-7	NA	TGTGCCAGCAGCTTAGAAAGGACTCGAGGACGCTACGAGCAGTACTTC	CASSLERTRGRYEQYF
NA	15	TRBV9	TRBJ2-3	NA	TGTGCCAGCAGCGCTACAGGGTCTAGCACAGATACGCAGTATTTT	CASSATGSSTDTQYF
NA	13	TRBV11-3	TRBJ2-5	TRBD2	TGTGCCAGCAGCTTCGGGGGGCAAGAGACCCAGTACTTC	CASSFGGQETQYF
NA	18	TRBV6-1	TRBJ1-6	TRBD1	TGTGCCAGCAGTGAGGACAGGATCGTTGCGGCGTATAATTCACCCCTCCACTTT	CASSEDRIVAAYNSPLHF
NA	14	TRBV19	TRBJ2-3	NA	TGTGCCAGTAGTATAGAGGGCAGGGGTAGGACGCAGTATTTT	CASSIEGRGRTQYF
NA	13	TRBV12-3/TRBV12-4	TRBJ2-7	NA	TGTGCCAGCAGTTTATTGAGCTCCTACGAGCAGTACTTC	CASSLLSSYEQYF
NA	16	TRBV5-5	TRBJ2-5	TRBD2	TGTGCCAGCAGCTCGTTTAGCGGGACAAACCAAGAGACCCAGTACTTC	CASSSFSGTNQETQYF
NA	18	TRBV10-3	TRBJ2-1	TRBD2	TGTGCCATCAGTGAGCCTTTAGCGGGAGCTTTAGAAAACAATGAGCAGTTCTTC	CAISEPLAGALENNEQFF
few	15	TRBV6-4	TRBJ2-3	TRBD2	TGTGCCAGCAGTGCCGGGACTAGCGGGACAGATACGCAGTATTTT	CASSAGTSGTDTQYF
NA	16	TRBV4-3	TRBJ2-7	TRBD1	TGCGCCAGCAGCCAAGATGGGACAGGGGCAGGGGACGAGCAGTACTTC	CASSQDGTGAGDEQYF
NA	15	TRBV28	TRBJ2-7	TRBD2	TGTGCCAGCAGGGAACCGGGACTAGCTTGGTACGAGCAGTACTTC	CASREPGLAWYEQYF
NA	16	TRBV7-2	TRBJ2-1	TRBD2	TGTGCCAGCAGCTTACATAGCGGGACCTCCTACAATGAGCAGTTCTTC	CASSLHSGTSYNEQFF
NA	17	TRBV10-3	TRBJ1-3	NA	TGTGCCATCAGTCAACCTCACCGACAGTACTCTGGAAACACCATATATTTT	CAISQPHRQYSGNTIYF
once	16	TRBV28	TRBJ2-7	TRBD2	TGTGCCAGCAGTCTCTTGGGACTAGCGATTTCCTACGAGCAGTACTTC	CASSLLGLAISYEQYF
NA	15	TRBV27	TRBJ2-1	NA	TGTGCCAGCAGTTTAGTCGGGGATCAATACAATGAGCAGTTCTTC	CASSLVGDQYNEQFF
NA	12	TRBV29-1	TRBJ1-2	TRBD1	TGCAGCGTCGCAGGGGGAATCTATGGCTACACCTTC	CSVAGGIYGYTF
NA	16	TRBV5-1	TRBJ1-1	NA	TGCGCCAGCAGCTTGGCCCCTCACGGGGAGAACACTGAAGCTTTCTTT	CASSLAPHGENTEAFF
NA	12	TRBV5-1	TRBJ1-4	NA	TGCGCCAGCAGTTCTGACAGTGAAAAACTGTTTTTT	CASSSDSEKLFF
NA	15	TRBV6-1	TRBJ1-4	NA	TGTGCCAGCAGTGAATCTGGCAGGGAGGGTGAAAAACTGTTTTTT	CASSESGREGEKLFF
NA	13	TRBV11-2	TRBJ1-1	NA	TGTGCCAGCAGCCCCGGGACAAACCTTGAAGCTTTCTTT	CASSPGTNLEAFF
NA	13	TRBV30	TRBJ1-1	NA	TGTGCCTGGAGTTTAGGCAGGAATTCCGAAGCTTTCTTT	CAWSLGRNSEAFF
NA	16	TRBV4-2	TRBJ2-7	TRBD1	TGTGCCAGCAGCCAAGAAATTGAGCAGGGGGCAGACGAGCAGTACTTC	CASSQEIEQGADEQYF
NA	12	TRBV6-5	TRBJ2-2	NA	NA	CASSFGAGELFF
NA	15	TRBV11-2	TRBJ2-1	NA	TGTGCCAGCAGCTTGAGTTCTACCCTCTACAATGAGCAGTTCTTC	CASSLSSTLYNEQFF
NA	15	TRBV18	TRBJ1-2	NA	TGTGCCAGCTCACCCGAATGGAGCGGCGTCTATGGCTACACCTTC	CASSPEWSGVYGYTF
NA	14	TRBV10-1	TRBJ2-1	TRBD2	TGCGCCAGCAGTGGCCGACTAGCATGGGATGAGCAGTTCTTC	CASSGRLAWDEQFF
NA	14	TRBV13	TRBJ1-6	TRBD1	TGTGCCAGCAGCCACGGGACAGGGGCCTCACCCCTCCACTTT	CASSHGTGASPLHF
NA	18	TRBV27	TRBJ1-4	TRBD1	TGTGCCAGCAGTATAGCCGGGACAGGGGGCGCCGGCGATGAAAAACTGTTTTTT	CASSIAGTGGAGDEKLFF
NA	15	TRBV6-2/TRBV6-3	TRBJ2-1	TRBD2	TGTGCCAGCAGTCCGACTAGCGGGAGTGTAAATGAGCAGTTCTTC	CASSPTSGSVNEQFF
NA	15	TRBV29-1	TRBJ2-1	TRBD2	TGCAGCGTCGCAACTAGCGCCCGCCGGAGCGATGAGCAGTTCTTC	CSVATSARRSDEQFF
NA	13	TRBV5-4	TRBJ2-5	NA	TGTGCCAGCAGCTTTTGGGGAGAAGAGACCCAGTACTTC	CASSFWGEETQYF
NA	13	TRBV19	TRBJ2-5	NA	TGTGCCAGTAGTAAGGCAGCGGAAGAGACCCAGTACTTC	CASSKAAEETQYF
once	15	TRBV29-1	TRBJ2-2	NA	TGCAGCGCAATGACTTGGGGGGGCGCCCCCGGGGAGCTGTTTTTT	CSAMTWGGAPGELFF
once	15	TRBV29-1	TRBJ2-5	NA	TGCAGCGTTGACACAACCTCGCAGGGCCAAGAGACCCAGTACTTC	CSVDTTSQGQETQYF
NA	16	TRBV19	TRBJ1-3	NA	TGTGCCAGTAGTTCAGGGGCGATCAGCTCTGGAAACACCATATATTTT	CASSSGAISSGNTIYF
NA	15	TRBV7-2	TRBJ2-2	NA	TGTGCCAGCAGCTTAGGGCAGATTTTAACCGGGGAGCTGTTTTTT	CASSLGQILTGELFF
NA	13	TRBV18	TRBJ1-1	TRBD1	TGTGCCAGCTCACCTAGGACAGGCACTGAAGCTTTCTTT	CASSPRTGTEAFF
NA	15	TRBV29-1	TRBJ2-2	NA	TGCATCATTCAGGAGGGCTGGGTAGGCACCGGGGAGCTGTTTTTT	CIIQEGWVGTGELFF
NA	14	TRBV28	TRBJ1-1	TRBD1	TGTGCCAGCATCCGACAGGGGGGAAACACTGAAGCTTTCTTT	CASIRQGGNTEAFF
NA	14	TRBV28	TRBJ1-6	TRBD1	TGTGCCAGCAGTCCCTGGACAGGGAGGAGGCCCCTCCACTTT	CASSPWTGRRPLHF
NA	15	TRBV13	TRBJ2-3	NA	TGTGCCAGCAGCTTCCTTGGGGCGGCCGCAGATACGCAGTATTTT	CASSFLGAAADTQYF
NA	12	TRBV9	TRBJ2-3	NA	TGTGCCAGCAGTATGGCCCAAGATACGCAGTATTTT	CASSMAQDTQYF
NA	14	TRBV28	TRBJ1-4	NA	TGTGCCAGCAGTTTCGGGGGGATTAATGAAAAACTGCTTTTT	CASSFGGINEKLLF
few	13	TRBV27	TRBJ1-2	NA	TGTGCCTCGGGAATTACAGGGACCTATGGCTACACCTTC	CASGITGTYGYTF
NA	17	TRBV5-6	TRBJ2-7	TRBD2	TGTGCCAGCAGCTGGGGACTAGCGGGACGGGTCTCCTACGAGCAGTACTTC	CASSWGLAGRVSYEQYF
NA	14	TRBV28	TRBJ2-7	TRBD2	TGTGCCAGCAGAGTAGCGGGGAGCTCCTACGAGCAGTACTTC	CASRVAGSSYEQYF
NA	18	TRBV2	TRBJ2-1	TRBD2	TGTGCCAGCAGGGAAAGGGCAGCGGGAGGGACGTTCTACAATGAGCAGTTCTTC	CASRERAAGGTFYNEQFF
NA	14	TRBV15	TRBJ2-7	NA	TGTGCCACCAGGGGCGGGCGCCCGACCTACGAGCAGTACTTC	CATRGGRPTYEQYF
NA	12	TRBV6-2/TRBV6-3	TRBJ1-5	NA	TGTGCCAGCAGTTCCCCCTATCAGCCCCAGCATTTT	CASSSPYQPQHF
once	13	TRBV24-1	TRBJ2-1	NA	TGTGCCACCAGTCTCTGGGGGGTGAATGAGCAGTTCTTC	CATSLWGVNEQFF
once	12	TRBV6-5	TRBJ1-4	NA	TGTGCCAGCCGATCAACTAATGAAAAACTGCTTTTT	CASRSTNEKLLF
NA	16	TRBV24-1	TRBJ2-5	TRBD1	TGTGCCACCAGTGATTTGCGGACAGGGGGAGGAGAGACCCAGTACTTC	CATSDLRTGGGETQYF
NA	15	TRBV9	TRBJ2-7	NA	TGTGCCAGCAGCGTAGTCGGGCTCCCCAGGGACGAGCAGTACTTC	CASSVVGLPRDEQYF